This TCR beta chain appears in the sequencing data of a study of T-cell reconstitution after alpha-beta-depleted transplantation in children. Preparation of the TCRbeta library used unique molecular identifiers. TCRdb used MiXCR to reprocess the PCR reads, holding one entry per CDR3 protein. The sample contains some 500,000 distinct CDR3 sequences, about 18% of which appear only once. The CDR3 is made up of 15 amino acids. Looked up from germline, CDR1 is DFQATT and CDR2 is SNEGSKA (reference sequence). Deletions cut 0 bases from V and 0 bases from J, with 11 bases between. The material was PBMCs from the stem cell graft donor, obtained from the stem cell graft. This receptor was obtained from a human donor who donated a stem cell graft to a child with acute lymphoblastic leukemia. The chain combines TRBV20-1 with TRBJ1-1; weak D call: TRBD1 (6 bases). Here the CDR3 reads CSAREGQFMNTEAFF. In DNA, the CDR3 is TGCAGTGCTAGAGAAGGACAGTTCATGAACACTGAAGCTTTCTTT.